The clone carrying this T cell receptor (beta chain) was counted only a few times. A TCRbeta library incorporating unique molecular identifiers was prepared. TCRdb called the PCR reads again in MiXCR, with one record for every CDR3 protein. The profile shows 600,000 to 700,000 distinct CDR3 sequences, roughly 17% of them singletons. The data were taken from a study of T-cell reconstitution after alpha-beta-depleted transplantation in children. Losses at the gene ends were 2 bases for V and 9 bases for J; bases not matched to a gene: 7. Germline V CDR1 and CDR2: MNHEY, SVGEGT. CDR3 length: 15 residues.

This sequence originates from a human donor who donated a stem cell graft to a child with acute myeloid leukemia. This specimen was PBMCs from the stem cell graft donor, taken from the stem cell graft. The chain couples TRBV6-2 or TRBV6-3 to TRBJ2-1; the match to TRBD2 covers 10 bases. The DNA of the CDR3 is TGTGCCAGCAGTTACGAAGCGGGGGGGCCACCTGAGCAGTTCTTC. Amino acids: CASSYEAGGPPEQFF.